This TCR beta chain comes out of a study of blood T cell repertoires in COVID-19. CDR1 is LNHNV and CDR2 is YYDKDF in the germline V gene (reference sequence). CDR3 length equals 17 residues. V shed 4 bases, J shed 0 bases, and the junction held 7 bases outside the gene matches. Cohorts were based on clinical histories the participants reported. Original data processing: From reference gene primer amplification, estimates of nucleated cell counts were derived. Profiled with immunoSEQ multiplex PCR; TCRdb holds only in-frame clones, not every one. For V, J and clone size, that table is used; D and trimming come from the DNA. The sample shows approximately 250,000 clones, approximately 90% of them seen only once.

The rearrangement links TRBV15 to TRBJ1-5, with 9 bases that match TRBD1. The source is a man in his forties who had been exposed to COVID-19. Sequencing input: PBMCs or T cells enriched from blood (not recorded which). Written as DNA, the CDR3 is TGTGCCACCAGCAACCGGGACAGGGTGATTAGCAATCAGCCCCAGCATTTT. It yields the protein CATSNRDRVISNQPQHF.